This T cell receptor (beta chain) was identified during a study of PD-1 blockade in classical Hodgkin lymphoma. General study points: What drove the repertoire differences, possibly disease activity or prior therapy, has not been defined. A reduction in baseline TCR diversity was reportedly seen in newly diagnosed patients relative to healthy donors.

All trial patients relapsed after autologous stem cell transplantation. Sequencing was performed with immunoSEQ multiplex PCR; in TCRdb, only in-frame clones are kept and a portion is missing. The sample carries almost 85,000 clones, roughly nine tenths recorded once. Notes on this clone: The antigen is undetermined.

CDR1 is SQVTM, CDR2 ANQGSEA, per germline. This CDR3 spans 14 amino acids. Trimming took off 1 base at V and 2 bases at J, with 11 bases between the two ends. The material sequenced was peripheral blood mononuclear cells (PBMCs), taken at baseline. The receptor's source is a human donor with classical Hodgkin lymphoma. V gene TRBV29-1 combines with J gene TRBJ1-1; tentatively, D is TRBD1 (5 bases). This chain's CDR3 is CSVEGGLGNTEAFF. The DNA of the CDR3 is TGCAGCGTTGAAGGGGGCTTAGGAAACACTGAAGCTTTCTTT.